There are many counts of the clone carrying this T cell receptor beta chain. Its antigen remains unknown. With iRepertoire HTBI primers and Arm-PCR of CDR3 regions, TCR beta libraries were built. Each CDR3 protein gets one entry after TCRdb re-called the multiplex PCR reads with MiXCR. The table lists a few hundred thousand distinct CDR3 sequences, 15% of them singletons. Time point meaning: newly diagnosed GD, antithyroid drugs for less than 3 months. TCR sequences were obtained from RNA taken from PBMCs. From germline, CDR1 is SQVTM and CDR2 ANQGSEA. This CDR3 has 13 residues. Trimming took 4 bases from V and 6 from J, leaving 13 bases between them. This sample is drawn from a study of regulatory T cells in long-lasting Graves disease. Broader study findings: Researchers examined only peripheral blood and not thyroid tissue.

The same data also contributed to another study, on T cells in Graves' hyperthyroidism and ophthalmopathy. That paper states: On the basis of clinical symptoms, serum thyroxine and TRAb, thyroid ultrasound and orbital computed tomography, diagnoses were made. HTBI primers were employed in a first-round RT-PCR of the TCR CDR3.

The sequencing here drew on peripheral blood mononuclear cells (PBMCs), taken at new diagnosis, from a patient treated with antithyroid drugs. The sequence was collected from a woman aged 40 to 55 with Graves disease. The chain combines TRBV29-1 with TRBJ1-3, with D hard to call. CDR3 region: CSVGGGSSNTIYF. The CDR3 nucleotides read TGCAGCGTTGGGGGTGGGAGCTCAAACACCATATATTTT.